This TCR beta chain was documented in a study of CD8 T cells in ankylosing spondylitis. Germline CDR1 and CDR2: SGHTA and FQGNSA. The CDR3 runs 15 residues. The V end was cut by 6 bases, the J end by 4 bases, with 15 bases between. TCRdb reprocessed the 5' RACE reads via MiXCR and lists one record per CDR3 protein. Here the sample spans more than 150,000 distinct CDR3 sequences, 15% to 20% being singletons. Sequencing used blood, either unsorted or a sorted T cell fraction (not recorded which). V gene TRBV7-2 combines with J gene TRBJ2-2; D uncertain. This receptor was obtained from a male donor aged 10-30 years with ankylosing spondylitis or in good health (not recorded which). The CDR3 DNA follows: TGTGCCAGCAGATCCCGTAGAGACTCCACCGGGGAGCTGTTTTTT. This sequence encodes CASRSRRDSTGELFF.